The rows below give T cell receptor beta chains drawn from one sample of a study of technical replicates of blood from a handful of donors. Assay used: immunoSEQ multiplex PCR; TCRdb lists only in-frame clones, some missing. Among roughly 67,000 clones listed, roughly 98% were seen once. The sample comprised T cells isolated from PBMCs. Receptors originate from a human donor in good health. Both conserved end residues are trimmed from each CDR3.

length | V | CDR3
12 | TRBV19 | ASSVQQGNQPQH
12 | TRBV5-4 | ASSLPTGNTEAF
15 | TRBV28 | ASSSPFDSSGANVLT
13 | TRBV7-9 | ASSQIRTGNYEQY
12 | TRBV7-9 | ASSYPTGGGGYT
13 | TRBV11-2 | ASSLLPGFSYEQY
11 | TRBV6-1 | ASSITGGYGYT
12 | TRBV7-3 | ASKDRRENTEAF
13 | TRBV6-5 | ASSYLGRQSYEQY
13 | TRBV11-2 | ASSLMRSGANVLT
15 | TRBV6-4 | ASSDWPGLPRPGELF
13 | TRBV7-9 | ASSPRGWGQETQY
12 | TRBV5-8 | ASSLGGPYNEQF
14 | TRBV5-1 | ASSLGSPGGNYGYT
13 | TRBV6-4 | ASSSDRGGNQPQH
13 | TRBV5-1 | ASSLSAGGGTEAF
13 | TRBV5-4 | ASSLSGTSTDTQY
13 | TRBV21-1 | ASSKGRTLPYEQY
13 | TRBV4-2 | ASSPSGSSYNEQF
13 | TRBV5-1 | ASSPGQVVDYGYT
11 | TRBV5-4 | ASSFGQYTEAF
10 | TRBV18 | ASSRGAEKLF
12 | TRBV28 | ASRTGGRTYGYT
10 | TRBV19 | ASLRPPWDLL
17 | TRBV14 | ASSQETWAGLAGSYEQY
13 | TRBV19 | ASSPGLHPNQPQH
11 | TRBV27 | ASSWTGTYEQY
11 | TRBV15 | ATSLDINTEAF
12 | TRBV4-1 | ASSQPGTFSEQY